This T cell receptor beta chain was sequenced in a study of cytomegalovirus exposure and HLA in healthy donors. Study conclusions and caveats: Fewer than 20,000 TCR beta sequences were associated with HLA alleles at 0.05 false discovery rate in a later analysis. Overall, approximately 150 TCR beta chains were annotated as cytomegalovirus-associated. Sequence variants that were highly shared formed a cluster that was likely a sequencing artifact.

Looked up from germline, CDR1 is MDHEN and CDR2 is SYDVKM. Trimming took 8 bases from V and 4 from J; bases not matched to a gene: 9. The CDR3 extends over 15 amino acids. Use of 60 Vbeta and 13 Jbeta primers characterized the PCR. Generated by immunoSEQ multiplex PCR, the TCRdb table keeps only in-frame clones and is missing some. Here the sample spans about 210,000 clones, approximately 86% being singletons. Points on this clone: What it recognizes is unknown.

The TCR comes from a woman in her twenties or thirties in good health and CMV-seronegative. V usage is TRBV28 and J usage is TRBJ2-2; 8 bases align to TRBD1. The sequenced material came from PBMCs. The CDR3 here is CASPPGQGPTGELFF. In DNA form, the CDR3 reads TGTGCCAGCCCTCCAGGACAGGGACCCACCGGGGAGCTGTTTTTT.